Listed below are T cell receptor beta chains from one sample, sequenced in a study of regulatory T cells in long-lasting Graves disease. In TCRdb, the multiplex PCR reads were re-called with MiXCR into one record per CDR3 protein. The data contain about 450,000 distinct CDR3 sequences, about a sixth of them singletons. The data were also submitted as part of a second study, on T cells in Graves' hyperthyroidism and ophthalmopathy.

The input for sequencing was peripheral blood mononuclear cells (PBMCs), taken at new diagnosis, from a patient treated with antithyroid drugs. The receptors come from a woman under 40 with Graves disease. Both conserved end residues are part of each CDR3. A D gene is named only where the DNA matches it firmly. Size values are once, few and many counts, or a class for expanded clones, and some rows have none.

D gene	V gene	J gene	clone size	CDR3 DNA	CDR3 protein
-	TRBV9	TRBJ2-2	few	TGTGCCAGCAGCGTAGCGGCAGGCAGCCCTAACACCGGGGAGCTGTTTTTT	CASSVAAGSPNTGELFF
-	TRBV30	TRBJ1-1	many	TGTGCCTGGCGTCGGTTGGGGACTGAAGCTTTCTTT	CAWRRLGTEAFF
-	TRBV6-2/TRBV6-3	TRBJ2-5	many	TGTGCCAGCAGTTGGACCTCCCAGGAGACCCAGTACTTC	CASSWTSQETQYF
-	TRBV7-2	TRBJ2-7	many	TGTGCCAGCAGCTATACCCCTACGGGGGAGCAGTACTTC	CASSYTPTGEQYF
TRBD1	TRBV28	TRBJ2-7	many	TGTGCCAGCAACACACAGGGGGCGGGTTACGAGCAGTACTTC	CASNTQGAGYEQYF
TRBD2	TRBV24-1	TRBJ2-2	few	TGTGCCACCAGTGATTGGGCGGGAGGGCCGAACGGGGAGCTGTTTTTT	CATSDWAGGPNGELFF
TRBD2	TRBV5-1	TRBJ2-2	few	TGCGCCAGCAGCTTAAGCGGGATGAACACCGGGGAGCTGTTTTTT	CASSLSGMNTGELFF
TRBD2	TRBV12-3/TRBV12-4	TRBJ2-4	many	TGTGCCAGCAGTCACCGGCGGGGACTAGCGGGAGTCGGGGGAAACATTCAGTACTTC	CASSHRRGLAGVGGNIQYF
-	TRBV27	TRBJ1-4	few	TGTGCCAGCAGCCAGGGCAAGAAACTGTTTTTT	CASSQGKKLFF
TRBD2	TRBV19	TRBJ2-1	few	TGTGCCAGTAGTAAGGGACTAGCTTACTACAATGAGCAGTTCTTC	CASSKGLAYYNEQFF
-	TRBV6-1	TRBJ1-2	many	TGTGCCAGCACCTTGGACGGGACGGGTAGAGGCTACACCTTC	CASTLDGTGRGYTF
-	TRBV20-1	TRBJ1-5	many	TGCAGTGCTAGAGTACAGAACTATCAGCCCCAGCATTTT	CSARVQNYQPQHF
-	TRBV5-4	TRBJ1-2	few	TGTGCCAGCAGCTTGGAGCCAGCCGGAAACTATGGCTACACCTTC	CASSLEPAGNYGYTF
-	TRBV11-3	TRBJ2-1	-	TGTGCCAGCAGCAGAGAAAACAACCCCTACAATGAGCAGTTCTTC	CASSRENNPYNEQFF
-	TRBV7-3	TRBJ2-2	many	TGTGCCAGCAGCCAACAGGGATACACCGGGGAGCTGTTTTTT	CASSQQGYTGELFF
-	TRBV6-2/TRBV6-3	TRBJ2-5	many	TGTGCCAGCAACATCCTATACCAAGAGACCCAGTACTTC	CASNILYQETQYF
-	TRBV12-3/TRBV12-4	TRBJ1-1	many	TGTGCCAGCAGTTTACATGAAAGCGTGAGGGCGGCTTTCTTT	CASSLHESVRAAFF
-	TRBV2	TRBJ1-5	few	TGTGCCAGCAGTGAATGGGGCAGACAGCCCCAGCATTTT	CASSEWGRQPQHF
-	TRBV4-2	TRBJ2-1	few	TGTGCCAGCAGCCCCCCGGGTATCAATGAGCAGTTCTTC	CASSPPGINEQFF
-	TRBV24-1	TRBJ1-1	many	TGTGCCACCAGTGATTCATGGAACACTGAAGCTTTCTTT	CATSDSWNTEAFF
-	TRBV6-1	TRBJ2-2	-	TGTGCCAGCAGAAAAGCCCAGGACGGCGCGAACACCGGGGAGCTGTTTTTT	CASRKAQDGANTGELFF
-	TRBV5-4	TRBJ2-7	-	TGTGCCAGCAGCGGGCTGTTAGGTGACGAGCAGTACTTC	CASSGLLGDEQYF
TRBD2	TRBV29-1	TRBJ2-1	-	TGCAGCGTTGGTGGGACTAGCGGGACTTCCTACAATGAGCAGTTCTTC	CSVGGTSGTSYNEQFF
TRBD2	TRBV14	TRBJ2-1	-	TGTGCCAGCAGCCAAGCGTGGACTAGCGGGAGGAATATTGGTGAGCAGTTCTTC	CASSQAWTSGRNIGEQFF
-	TRBV20-1	TRBJ1-2	many	TGCAGTGCTAGGGCTTTCCTGGCTAACTATGGCTACACCTTC	CSARAFLANYGYTF
-	TRBV7-2	TRBJ2-1	many	TGTGCCAGCAGCTTGGGGCGCGGCTCCTACAATGAGCAGTTCTTC	CASSLGRGSYNEQFF
TRBD2	TRBV7-2	TRBJ2-1	few	TGTGCCAGCAGCTTAACGGCTAGCGGGAGGGTGCAGTTCTTC	CASSLTASGRVQFF
-	TRBV6-1	TRBJ2-2	-	TGTGCCAGCAGCCCTCGGACGTCAGATCACCCGAACACCGGGGATCTGTTTTTT	CASSPRTSDHPNTGDLFF
TRBD1	TRBV7-2	TRBJ2-1	many	TGTGCCAGCAGTCCCTTGACAGGGGCCCCTACACGGTACAATGAGCAGTTCTTC	CASSPLTGAPTRYNEQFF
-	TRBV24-1	TRBJ1-2	many	TGTGCCACCAGTGGGGGATCGTATGGCTACACCTTC	CATSGGSYGYTF
TRBD1	TRBV18	TRBJ1-2	many	TGTGCCAGCTCATCCTACGGAGACAGGGTTGGCTATGGCTACACCTTC	CASSSYGDRVGYGYTF
-	TRBV2	TRBJ1-1	many	TGTGCCAGCAGTGAGGGGACGGGACCTCGCCAAACTGAAGCTTTCTTT	CASSEGTGPRQTEAFF
-	TRBV7-9	TRBJ1-2	few	TGTGCCAGCAGCTTTAGGGACCCCTATGGCTACACCTTC	CASSFRDPYGYTF
-	TRBV20-1	TRBJ1-1	many	TGCAGTGCTAGAACGGCTCTTAACACTGAAGCTTTCTTT	CSARTALNTEAFF
-	TRBV7-9	TRBJ2-7	many	TGTGCCAGCAGCCTACGACATGGGATCTACGAGCAGTACTTC	CASSLRHGIYEQYF
-	TRBV6-1	TRBJ2-1	many	TGTGCCAGCAGTGAAGCGAAGCGCCTACCCGACAGACTCCCCTACAATGAGCAGTTCTTC	CASSEAKRLPDRLPYNEQFF
TRBD2	TRBV19	TRBJ2-2	-	TGTGCCTTAGCGGGAGCACTCACCGGGGAGCTGTTTTTT	CALAGALTGELFF
-	TRBV30	TRBJ1-2	many	TGTGCCTGGCGATCCAGCAACTATGGCTACACCTTC	CAWRSSNYGYTF
TRBD1	TRBV5-1	TRBJ1-1	many	TGCGCCAGCAGCTTTGGACAGGGGGCCGAAGCTTTCTTT	CASSFGQGAEAFF
-	TRBV6-1	TRBJ1-5	-	TGTGCCAGCAGCAACTGGGGCAATCAGCCCCAGCATTTT	CASSNWGNQPQHF
TRBD1	TRBV7-2	TRBJ1-2	-	TGTGCCAGCAGCTTAGGGATGGCGACAGGGCTCTATGGCTACACCTTC	CASSLGMATGLYGYTF